A selection of T cell receptor beta chains follows, all from one sample in a study of response to subunit inactivated influenza vaccine. In TCRdb, the RT-PCR reads were re-called with MiXCR into one record per CDR3 protein. In the table there are about 170,000 distinct CDR3 sequences, approximately 12% of which are singletons. The sample also formed part of further work on T cells expressing NK-cell markers.

The sequencing here drew on CD8+ T cells sorted from PBMCs, taken less than 13 days after vaccination. The receptors stem from a man aged 45-65 years who received an inactivated influenza vaccine. Both conserved end residues are part of each CDR3. A D gene is named only where the DNA matches it firmly. Clone size is given for some rows only: seen once, a few or many times, or a class if the clone is expanded.

j_gene,v_gene,d_gene,abundance,CDR3aa,CDR3nt
TRBJ1-5,TRBV7-2,.,many,CASSLWGLSNQPQHF,TGTGCCAGCAGCTTATGGGGGTTGAGCAATCAGCCCCAGCATTTT
TRBJ2-7,TRBV14,.,many,CASSQDTRGSEQYF,TGTGCCAGCAGCCAAGATACCCGGGGATCCGAGCAGTACTTC
TRBJ2-5,TRBV7-8,.,few,CASSAPGETQYF,TGTGCCAGCAGCGCCCCAGGCGAGACCCAGTACTTC
TRBJ2-5,TRBV19,TRBD1,.,CASTATGQKAQYF,TGTGCCAGTACCGCGACAGGGCAAAAGGCCCAGTACTTC
TRBJ2-5,TRBV12-3/TRBV12-4,.,few,CASSLDSAAQETQYF,TGTGCCAGCAGCCTTGACTCTGCGGCTCAAGAGACCCAGTACTTC
TRBJ2-1,TRBV18,.,many,CASSRRYNEQFF,TGTGCCAGCTCACGACGGTACAATGAGCAGTTCTTC
TRBJ2-5,TRBV5-1,TRBD2,few,CASSLRDYRRRQAQYF,TGCGCCAGCAGCCTTAGGGACTACCGGAGACGGCAGGCCCAGTACTTC
TRBJ2-7,TRBV4-3,TRBD2,.,CASSQESEREGFSEQYF,TGCGCCAGCAGCCAAGAGTCCGAGCGGGAGGGATTTTCCGAGCAGTACTTC
TRBJ2-3,TRBV12-3/TRBV12-4,.,many,CASSPGADTQYF,TGTGCCAGCAGCCCTGGCGCAGATACGCAGTATTTT
TRBJ1-3,TRBV6-5,.,.,CASSYWREGAWENTIYF,TGTGCCAGCAGTTACTGGAGGGAAGGGGCCTGGGAAAACACCATATATTTT
TRBJ2-1,TRBV4-3,.,.,CASSQDRANYNEQFF,TGCGCCAGCAGCCAAGACAGGGCAAACTACAATGAGCAGTTCTTC
TRBJ2-7,TRBV4-3,.,many,CASSQDPTGLSYEQYF,TGCGCCAGCAGCCAAGATCCCACAGGACTCTCCTACGAGCAGTACTTC
TRBJ2-7,TRBV12-3/TRBV12-4,TRBD2,few,CASRLTREGMEQYF,TGTGCCAGCAGACTCACCCGGGAGGGCATGGAGCAGTACTTC
TRBJ2-1,TRBV6-2/TRBV6-3,.,many,CASSYSKRPDSYNEQFF,TGTGCCAGCAGTTACTCGAAGAGGCCTGACTCCTACAATGAGCAGTTCTTC
TRBJ1-6,TRBV10-3,.,few,CAISATVYNSPLHF,TGTGCCATCAGTGCGACAGTATATAATTCACCCCTCCACTTT
TRBJ2-1,TRBV5-8,TRBD2,.,CASSTSGSTYNEQFF,TGTGCCAGCAGCACAAGCGGGAGTACTTACAATGAGCAGTTCTTC
TRBJ2-3,TRBV28,TRBD2,few,CASTSSGSTDTQYF,TGTGCCAGCACATCTAGCGGAAGCACAGATACGCAGTATTTT
TRBJ2-5,TRBV7-9,.,few,CASSVPTGRGETQYF,TGTGCCAGCAGCGTGCCGACGGGAAGGGGGGAGACCCAGTACTTC
TRBJ2-1,TRBV27,TRBD2,.,CASSLLAGGPMVEQFF,TGTGCCAGCAGTTTACTGGCGGGAGGCCCGATGGTGGAGCAGTTCTTC
TRBJ1-1,TRBV7-9,.,few,CASSLVTAYSNTEAFF,TGTGCCAGCAGCTTAGTGACGGCCTATTCGAACACTGAAGCTTTCTTT
TRBJ2-1,TRBV6-1,TRBD1,few,CASRSTGSSYNEQFF,TGTGCCAGCAGGTCGACAGGGAGCTCCTACAATGAGCAGTTCTTC
TRBJ2-2,TRBV9,TRBD2,.,CASSPSGGTGELFF,TGTGCCAGCAGCCCTAGCGGGGGCACCGGGGAGCTGTTTTTT
TRBJ1-2,TRBV29-1,.,.,CSVEDITDSHYGYTF,TGCAGCGTTGAAGATATCACAGATTCCCACTATGGCTACACCTTC
TRBJ2-2,TRBV3-1,.,few,CASSGAPRAGELFF,TGTGCCAGCAGCGGAGCCCCGAGGGCCGGGGAGCTGTTTTTT
TRBJ2-3,TRBV10-2,.,.,CASSNRASTDTQYF,TGCGCCAGCAGTAACAGGGCATCAACAGATACGCAGTATTTT
TRBJ2-2,TRBV4-2,TRBD1,many,CASSQEQGGSGELFF,TGTGCCAGCAGCCAAGAACAGGGGGGATCCGGGGAGCTGTTTTTT
TRBJ1-1,TRBV11-2,.,many,CASSNTLTGPNTEAFF,TGTGCCAGCAGCAATACTTTGACAGGTCCGAACACTGAAGCTTTCTTT
TRBJ2-2,TRBV11-2,.,.,CASSFPQRGQLNTGELFF,TGTGCCAGCAGCTTCCCCCAGCGCGGACAGCTTAACACCGGGGAGCTGTTTTTT
TRBJ1-2,TRBV12-3/TRBV12-4,TRBD1,.,CASSYTGGADGYTF,TGTGCCAGCAGTTATACAGGGGGCGCGGATGGCTACACCTTC
TRBJ1-5,TRBV12-3/TRBV12-4,.,.,CASSSIGPQHF,TGTGCCAGCAGTTCGATTGGGCCCCAGCATTTT
TRBJ1-1,TRBV18,.,.,CASSPDRIHVSNTEAFF,TGTGCCAGCTCACCCGACAGAATTCACGTTAGTAACACTGAAGCTTTCTTT
TRBJ2-3,TRBV27,TRBD2,.,CASTRRTSGKDTQYF,TGTGCCAGCACACGACGGACTAGCGGGAAAGATACGCAGTATTTT
TRBJ2-1,TRBV6-4,.,many,CASSEGRRNSYNEQFF,TGTGCCAGCAGTGAGGGTAGGCGGAATTCCTACAATGAGCAGTTCTTC
TRBJ2-7,TRBV7-2,.,many,CASRKDPVSYEQYF,TGTGCCAGCAGAAAGGATCCCGTCTCCTACGAGCAGTACTTC
TRBJ2-7,TRBV4-1,.,.,CASSQASSGLITYEQYF,TGCGCCAGCAGCCAAGCGTCCTCAGGGCTAATTACCTACGAGCAGTACTTC
TRBJ2-7,TRBV27,TRBD2,once,CASTPVAVLAGVYEQYF,TGTGCCAGCACCCCTGTGGCGGTTCTAGCGGGGGTCTACGAGCAGTACTTC
TRBJ1-5,TRBV5-6,.,.,CASSLDGGDRSNQPQHF,TGTGCCAGCAGCTTGGACGGTGGGGACCGGAGCAATCAGCCCCAGCATTTT
TRBJ2-7,TRBV27,TRBD1,few,CASSLGTGGGGQYF,TGTGCCAGCAGTTTAGGGACAGGGGGCGGAGGGCAGTACTTC
TRBJ2-3,TRBV29-1,TRBD1,.,CSVEWRDRTDTQYF,TGCAGCGTTGAGTGGCGGGACAGGACAGATACGCAGTATTTT
TRBJ1-1,TRBV11-2,.,.,CASSQGDEAFF,TGTGCCAGCAGCCAAGGGGATGAAGCTTTCTTT
TRBJ2-1,TRBV28,.,few,CASRREGVYNEQFF,TGTGCCAGCAGAAGAGAGGGGGTGTACAATGAGCAGTTCTTC
TRBJ2-5,TRBV10-3,.,few,CAIRDSGTREGETQYF,TGTGCCATCAGGGACTCCGGGACAAGGGAAGGGGAGACCCAGTACTTC
TRBJ2-1,TRBV29-1,.,few,CSAEASELTVEQFF,TGCAGCGCAGAGGCTAGCGAACTTACGGTAGAGCAGTTCTTC
TRBJ2-3,TRBV29-1,.,few,CSVEGRGDQDTQYF,TGCAGCGTTGAAGGCAGGGGGGACCAAGATACGCAGTATTTT
TRBJ2-1,TRBV6-5,.,few,CASSYLGHGYNEQFF,TGTGCCAGCAGTTACCTGGGACACGGCTACAATGAGCAGTTCTTC
TRBJ2-1,TRBV6-6,.,.,CASRTGLEQFF,TGTGCCAGCAGAACAGGGTTGGAGCAGTTCTTC
TRBJ2-3,TRBV4-2,.,few,CASSQLGGSTDTQYF,TGTGCCAGCAGCCAACTCGGAGGGAGCACAGATACGCAGTATTTT
TRBJ1-1,TRBV29-1,.,many,CSVGRFNTEAFF,TGCAGCGTTGGCAGATTTAACACTGAAGCTTTCTTT